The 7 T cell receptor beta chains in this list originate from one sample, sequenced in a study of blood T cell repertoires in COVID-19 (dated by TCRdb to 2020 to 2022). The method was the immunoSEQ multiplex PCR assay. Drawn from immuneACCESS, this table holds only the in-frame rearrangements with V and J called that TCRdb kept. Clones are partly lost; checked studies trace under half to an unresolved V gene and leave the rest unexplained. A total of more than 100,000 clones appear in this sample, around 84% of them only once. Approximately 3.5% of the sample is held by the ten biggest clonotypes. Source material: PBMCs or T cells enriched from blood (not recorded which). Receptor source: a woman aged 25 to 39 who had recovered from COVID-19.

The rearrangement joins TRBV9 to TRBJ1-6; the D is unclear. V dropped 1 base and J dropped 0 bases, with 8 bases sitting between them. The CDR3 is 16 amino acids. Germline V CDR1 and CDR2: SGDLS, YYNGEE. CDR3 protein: CASSVWRSSYNSPLHF. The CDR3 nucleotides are TGTGCCAGCAGCGTATGGCGGAGCTCCTATAATTCACCCCTCCACTTT.

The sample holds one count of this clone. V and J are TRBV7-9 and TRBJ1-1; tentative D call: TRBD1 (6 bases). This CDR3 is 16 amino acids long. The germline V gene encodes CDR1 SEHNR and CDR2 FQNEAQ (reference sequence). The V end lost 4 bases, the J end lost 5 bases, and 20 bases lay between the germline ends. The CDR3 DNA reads TGTGCCAGCAGCTCCCTGGTGGGGGGGCGTGGGACTGAAGCTTTCTTT. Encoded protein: CASSSLVGGRGTEAFF.

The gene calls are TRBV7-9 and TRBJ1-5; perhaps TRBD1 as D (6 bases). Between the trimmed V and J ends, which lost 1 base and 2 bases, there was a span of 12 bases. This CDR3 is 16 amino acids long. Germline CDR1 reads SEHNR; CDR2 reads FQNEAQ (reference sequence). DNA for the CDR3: TGTGCCAGCAGCTTAGGGGGGGGGCAAGGCAATCAGCCCCAGCATTTT. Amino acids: CASSLGGGQGNQPQHF.

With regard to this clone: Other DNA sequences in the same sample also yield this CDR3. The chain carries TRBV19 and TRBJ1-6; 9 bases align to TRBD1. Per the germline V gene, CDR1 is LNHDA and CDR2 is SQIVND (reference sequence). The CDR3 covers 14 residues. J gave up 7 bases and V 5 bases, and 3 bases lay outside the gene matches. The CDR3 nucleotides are TGTGCCAGTAGTCCGACAGGGGGGAATTCACCCCTCCACTTT. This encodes CASSPTGGNSPLHF.

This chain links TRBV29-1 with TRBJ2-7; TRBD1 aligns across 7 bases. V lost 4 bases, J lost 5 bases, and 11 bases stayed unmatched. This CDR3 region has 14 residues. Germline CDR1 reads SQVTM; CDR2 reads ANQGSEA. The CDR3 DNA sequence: TGCAGCGTTGGGGGCACAGGGGTAGGGAACGAGCAGTACTTC. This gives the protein CSVGGTGVGNEQYF.

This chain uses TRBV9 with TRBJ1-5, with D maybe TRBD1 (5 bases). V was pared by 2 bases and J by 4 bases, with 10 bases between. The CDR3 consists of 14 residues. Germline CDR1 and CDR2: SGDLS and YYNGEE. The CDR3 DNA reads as TGTGCCAGCAGCGTTTCAGGGTCGAATCAGCCCCAGCATTTT. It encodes CASSVSGSNQPQHF.

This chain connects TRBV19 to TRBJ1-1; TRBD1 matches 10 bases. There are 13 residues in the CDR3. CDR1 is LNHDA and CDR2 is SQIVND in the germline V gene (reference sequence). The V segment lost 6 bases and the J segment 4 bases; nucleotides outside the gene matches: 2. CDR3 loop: CASRDRGVTEAFF. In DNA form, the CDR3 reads TGTGCCAGTAGGGACAGGGGGGTCACTGAAGCTTTCTTT.